The clone carrying this TCR beta chain was detected a few times. The antigen is unknown. These data are taken from a study of T-cell memory formation after mild COVID-19. Study overall: Largely donor-specific sequence clusters came from two donors.

TCRdb reanalysed the 5' RACE reads using MiXCR and keeps one entry per CDR3 protein. The sample records approximately 580,000 distinct CDR3 sequences, roughly 22% being singletons. The ends lost 2 bases at V and 2 bases at J; junction bases unmatched: 7. The germline gives CDR1 SGHRS, CDR2 YFSETQ. The CDR3 is 16 amino acids. Findings of the study overall: Cross-reactive memory seemingly joined, as some responding clones were found in pre-infection memory. Later expanders leaned CD4+, whereas clones that contracted between day 15 and 85 were balanced CD4/CD8.

Sequenced sample: PBMCs or a T cell subset sorted from them (not recorded which). The receptor comes from an adult woman who had mild COVID-19 (a few samples of this study predate the infection). Cell type and time point are not known. The rearrangement links TRBV5-1 to TRBJ2-3; 8 nucleotides match TRBD1. CDR3 nucleotide sequence: TGCGCCAGCAGCTTTCAGGGGGCTATTTCCACAGATACGCAGTATTTT. Translated, it gives CASSFQGAISTDTQYF.